What follows are 13 T cell receptor beta chains derived from one specimen sequenced in a study of Tregs in tolerant kidney transplant recipients. Libraries were prepared by immunoSEQ multiplex PCR; TCRdb keeps only in-frame clonotypes and omits some of them. Of about 56,000 clones listed, approximately 82% are singletons. Sample: CD4+ T cells from blood. The receptors shown here come from a human donor in good health.

The gene calls are TRBV7-6 and TRBJ2-7; a possible D gene is TRBD2 (6 bases). The CDR3 has 13 residues. The V end lost 11 bases, the J end lost 12 bases, and 26 bases lay between the germline ends. Per the germline V gene, CDR1 is SGHVS and CDR2 is FNYEAQ. The CDR3 loop reads CARLRREADWRYF. CDR3 DNA: TGTGCCCGGTTGAGGAGGGAGGCCGATTGGAGGTACTTC.

This clone came up a few times. The V call is TRBV7-3, the J call TRBJ2-3; D not resolved. Germline assignment: CDR1 SGHTA and CDR2 FQGTGA. Trimming removed 5 bases at V and 6 bases at J, with 9 bases between. The CDR3 loop spans 12 amino acids. The CDR3 coding sequence is TGTGCCAGCAGCCCAAACGGCGATACGCAGTATTTT. Amino acids: CASSPNGDTQYF.

The chain recombines TRBV4-1 with TRBJ2-1; the D gene is possibly TRBD1 (6 bases). This CDR3 has 16 residues. CDR1 and CDR2 (germline): MGHRA, YSYEKL. V lost 4 bases to trimming and J lost 8 bases, with 21 bases between them. The CDR3 DNA reads TGCGCCAGCAGCCCCCTGGTAGGGGGTGGAGTTCATGAGCAGTTCTTC. Amino acid sequence: CASSPLVGGGVHEQFF.

This chain joins TRBV5-4 and TRBJ2-2; 7 bases are a match to TRBD1. This CDR3 region has 15 residues. Germline CDR1 is SGHNT and CDR2 is YYREEE (reference sequence). The V and J ends lost 4 bases and 0 bases, in that order; junction bases with no gene match: 3. The CDR3 region is CASSRQGANTGELFF. CDR3 DNA: TGTGCCAGCAGCCGGCAGGGGGCGAACACCGGGGAGCTGTTTTTT.

This clone was recorded once. V is TRBV5-1 and J is TRBJ1-6; D not resolved. The CDR3 spans 14 residues. Germline CDR1 is SGHRS and CDR2 is YFSETQ. Trimming pared 6 bases from V and 8 bases from J, leaving 15 bases between. CDR3 amino acids: CASTEGPSYSPLHF. CDR3 in DNA: TGCGCCAGCACCGAGGGCCCCTCCTATTCACCCCTCCACTTT. The full variable domain, rest sourced from reference TRBV5-1 and TRBJ1-6, is KAGVTQTPRYLIKTRGQQVTLSCSPISGHRSVSWYQQTPGQGLQFLFEYFSETQRNKGNFPGRFSGRQFSNSRSEMNVSTLELGDSALYLCASTEGPSYSPLHFGNGTRLTVT.

DNA for the CDR3: TGTGCCTGGAGTAATTCCAGGGCTAACTATGGCTACACCTTC. It codes for CAWSNSRANYGYTF. V and J are TRBV30 and TRBJ1-2, with D possibly being TRBD1 (5 bases). The CDR3 spans 14 residues. The ends were cut back, 2 bases at V and 0 bases at J, with 10 bases in the middle. The germline V gene has CDR1 GTSNPN and CDR2 SVGIG (reference sequence).

The chain joins TRBV7-8 to TRBJ1-2, with 7 bases aligning to TRBD1. Per germline, CDR1 SGHVS and CDR2 FQNEAQ. With V trimmed by 8 bases and J by 8 bases, 14 bases remained unmatched. The CDR3 totals 14 residues. The CDR3, as DNA: TGTGCCAGCCGACAGACAGGGAGCGATGGGGGCTACACCTTC. It yields the protein CASRQTGSDGGYTF.

The chain uses TRBV2 and TRBJ2-1; D unresolved. V gave up 6 bases and J gave up 2 bases, with 11 bases separating them. The CDR3 is 14 amino acids. Germline lookup yields CDR1 SNHLY and CDR2 FYNNEI. The CDR3 sequence is CASRVLSPYNEQFF. The CDR3 DNA follows: TGTGCCAGCAGAGTACTTAGCCCCTACAATGAGCAGTTCTTC.

The chain recombines TRBV2 with TRBJ2-7; D is unclear. Germline V gives CDR1 SNHLY, CDR2 FYNNEI. There are 13 residues in the CDR3. The V end lost 4 bases, the J end lost 6 bases, and 13 bases lay between the germline ends. CDR3 region: CASSVDMTLEQYF. The CDR3 DNA reads TGTGCCAGCAGTGTAGACATGACCCTCGAGCAGTACTTC.

The rearrangement uses TRBV9 and TRBJ2-2; D uncertain. Germline V CDR1 and CDR2: SGDLS, YYNGEE. The V and J ends lost 0 bases and 4 bases respectively, with 7 bases between them. CDR3 length: 14 amino acids. The CDR3 DNA reads as TGTGCCAGCAGCGTAGGCGTGTCCACCGGGGAGCTGTTTTTT. Protein product: CASSVGVSTGELFF.

This clone was picked up one time. V is TRBV25-1 and J is TRBJ1-5; D is unclear. V lost 6 bases and J 1 base, leaving 13 bases between the germline ends. The V gene's germline CDR1 is MGHDK and CDR2 SYGVNS. This CDR3 is built from 15 residues. CDR3 protein: CASRETDGSNQPQHF. The CDR3 region has the DNA TGTGCCAGCAGGGAGACGGACGGCAGCAATCAGCCCCAGCATTTT.

The rearrangement joins TRBV7-2 to TRBJ1-2; D possibly corresponds to TRBD1 (5 bases). Germline V lookup: CDR1 SGHTA, CDR2 FQGNSA. V lost 1 base and J 8 bases, leaving 17 bases between the germline ends. The CDR3 sequence is 15 residues long. This CDR3 reads CASSLGAGQLRGYTF. DNA of the CDR3: TGTGCCAGCAGCTTAGGGGCAGGGCAGTTGCGGGGCTACACCTTC.

The gene calls are TRBV5-1 and TRBJ2-5; 8 nucleotides match TRBD2. V dropped 0 bases and J dropped 10; count of bases not matched to a gene: 2. CDR1 is SGHRS, CDR2 YFSETQ, per germline. There are 12 residues in the CDR3. The CDR3 spells CASSLGAGGQYF. The CDR3 DNA follows: TGCGCCAGCAGCTTGGGGGCGGGAGGCCAGTACTTC.